This T cell receptor (beta chain) was obtained from a study of identical twins. Study findings and constraints: Not following the same donors, the study drew its conclusions from cross-sectional statistical analysis.

V dropped 1 base and J dropped 5 bases, with 19 bases sitting between them. CDR3 length: 17 amino acids. Germline V gene sequence: CDR1 SGHTS, CDR2 YDEGEE. In this sample, this clonotype turned up a few times. Its antigen is undetermined. Via MiXCR, TCRdb re-called the 5' RACE reads, giving one row per CDR3 protein. Altogether 1.5 million to 2 million distinct CDR3 sequences are present, 32% being singletons, with the ten largest covering approximately 0.29%. This TCR derives from a newborn girl in good health. The source material was cord blood. The gene calls are TRBV5-8 and TRBJ2-1; weak D call: TRBD2 (5 bases). DNA for the CDR3: TGTGCCAGCAGCTTGCGTCGGGGATCATATCCGGACAATGAGCAGTTCTTC. It specifies CASSLRRGSYPDNEQFF. Drawing the rest from reference TRBV5-8 and TRBJ2-1, the complete variable domain is EAGVTQSPTHLIKTRGQQATLRCSPISGHTSVYWYQQALGLGLQFLLWYDEGEERNRGNFPPRFSGRQFPNYSSELNVNALELEDSALYLCASSLRRGSYPDNEQFFGPGTRLTVL.